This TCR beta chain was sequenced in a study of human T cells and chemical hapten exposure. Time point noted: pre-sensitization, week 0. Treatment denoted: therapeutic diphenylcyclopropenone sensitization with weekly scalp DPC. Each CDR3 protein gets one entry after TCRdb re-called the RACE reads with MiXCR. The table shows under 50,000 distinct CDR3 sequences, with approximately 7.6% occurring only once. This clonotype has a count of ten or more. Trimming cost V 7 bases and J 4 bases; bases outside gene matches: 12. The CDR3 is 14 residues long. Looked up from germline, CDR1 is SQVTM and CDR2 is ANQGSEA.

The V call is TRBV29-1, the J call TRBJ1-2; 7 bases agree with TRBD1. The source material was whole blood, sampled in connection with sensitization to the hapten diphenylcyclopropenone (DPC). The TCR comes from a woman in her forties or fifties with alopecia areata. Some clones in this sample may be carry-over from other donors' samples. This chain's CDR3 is CSARGGDRSYGYTF. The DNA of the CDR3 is TGCAGCGCCCGTGGGGGGGACAGATCCTATGGCTACACCTTC.